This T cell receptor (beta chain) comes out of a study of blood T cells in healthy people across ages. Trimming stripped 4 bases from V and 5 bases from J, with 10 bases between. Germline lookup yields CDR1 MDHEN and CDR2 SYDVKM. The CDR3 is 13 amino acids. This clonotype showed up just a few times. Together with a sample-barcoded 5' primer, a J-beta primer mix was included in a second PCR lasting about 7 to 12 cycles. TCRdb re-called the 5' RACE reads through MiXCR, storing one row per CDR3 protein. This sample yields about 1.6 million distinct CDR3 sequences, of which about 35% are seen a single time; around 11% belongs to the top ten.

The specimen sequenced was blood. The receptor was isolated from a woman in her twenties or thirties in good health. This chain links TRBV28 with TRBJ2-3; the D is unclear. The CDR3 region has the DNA TGTGCCAGCAGTTGGTCGACGGAAGATACGCAGTATTTT. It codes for CASSWSTEDTQYF.